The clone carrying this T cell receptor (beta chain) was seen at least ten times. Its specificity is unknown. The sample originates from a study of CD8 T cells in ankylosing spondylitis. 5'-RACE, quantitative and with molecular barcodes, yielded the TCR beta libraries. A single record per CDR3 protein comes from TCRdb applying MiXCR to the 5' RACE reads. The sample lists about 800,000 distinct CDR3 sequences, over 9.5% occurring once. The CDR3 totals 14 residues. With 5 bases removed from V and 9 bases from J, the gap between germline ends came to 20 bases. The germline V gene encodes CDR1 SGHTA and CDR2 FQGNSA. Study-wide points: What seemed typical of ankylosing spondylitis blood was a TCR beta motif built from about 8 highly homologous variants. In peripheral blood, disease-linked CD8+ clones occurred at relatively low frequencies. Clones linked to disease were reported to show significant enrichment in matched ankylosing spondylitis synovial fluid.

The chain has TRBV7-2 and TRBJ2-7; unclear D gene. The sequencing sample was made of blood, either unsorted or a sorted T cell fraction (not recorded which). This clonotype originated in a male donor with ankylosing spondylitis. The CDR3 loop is CASSIRQGFGVQYF. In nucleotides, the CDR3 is TGTGCCAGCAGCATTAGACAAGGCTTTGGTGTGCAGTACTTC.